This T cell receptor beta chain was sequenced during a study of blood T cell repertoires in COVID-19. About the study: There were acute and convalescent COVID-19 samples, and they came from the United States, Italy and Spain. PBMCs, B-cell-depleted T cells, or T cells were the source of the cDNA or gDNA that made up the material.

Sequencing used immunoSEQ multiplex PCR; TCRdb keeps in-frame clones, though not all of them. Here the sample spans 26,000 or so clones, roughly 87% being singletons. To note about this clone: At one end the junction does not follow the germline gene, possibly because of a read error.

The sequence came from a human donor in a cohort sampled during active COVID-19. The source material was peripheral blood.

The CDR3 coding sequence is TGCGCCAACAGCTCCACGACATTGAACTATGGCTACACCTTC. Its translation is CANSSTTLNYGYTF. The chain couples TRBV5-1 to TRBJ1-2; no reliable D call. Germline V CDR1 and CDR2: SGHRS, YFSETQ. The length of the CDR3 is 14 residues.